The clone carrying this TCR beta chain was detected a few times. The data derive from a study of T cells after yellow fever vaccination. TCRdb independently ran MiXCR on the 5' RACE reads; one entry per CDR3 protein. The sample gives 200,000 to 300,000 distinct CDR3 sequences, approximately 12% of which show up once; less than 0.55% is in the top ten. The V gene's germline CDR1 is MNHNS and CDR2 SASEGT. The CDR3 consists of 12 residues. Trimming cost V 6 bases and J 14 bases; bases outside gene matches: 9. The TCR comes from a man younger than 40 who received the YFV17D yellow fever vaccine. This chain links TRBV6-1 with TRBJ2-2; TRBD2 aligns across 7 bases. Material: CD4+ T cells sorted from PBMCs, obtained 45 days after the yellow fever booster vaccination. CDR3 DNA: TGTGCCAGCAGGACACTAGCGAAGGTCCTGTTTTTT. It translates to CASRTLAKVLFF.